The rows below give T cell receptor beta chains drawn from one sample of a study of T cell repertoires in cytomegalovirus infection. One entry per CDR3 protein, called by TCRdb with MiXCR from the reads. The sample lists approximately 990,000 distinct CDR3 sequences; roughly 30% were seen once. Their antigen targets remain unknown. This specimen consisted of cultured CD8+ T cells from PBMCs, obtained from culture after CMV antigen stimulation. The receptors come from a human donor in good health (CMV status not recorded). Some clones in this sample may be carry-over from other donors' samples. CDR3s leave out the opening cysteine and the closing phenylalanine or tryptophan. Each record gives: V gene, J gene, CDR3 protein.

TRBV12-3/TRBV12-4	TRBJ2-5	ASSPQAGGSQETQY
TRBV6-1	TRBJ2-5	ASSVRDSTKETQY
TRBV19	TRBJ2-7	ASSPALEEREQY
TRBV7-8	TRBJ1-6	ASSLGNGFRSPLH
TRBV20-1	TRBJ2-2	SALETFRPGELF
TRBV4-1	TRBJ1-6	ASSQGTGGSPLH
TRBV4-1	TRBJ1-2	ANSQDHSQHEARSYGYT
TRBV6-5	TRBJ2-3	ASSYSGQAGGTQY
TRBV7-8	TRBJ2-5	ASSSSGPQVAETQY
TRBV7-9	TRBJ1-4	ASSRQEPTNEKLF
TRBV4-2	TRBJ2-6	ASNDRFSGANVLT
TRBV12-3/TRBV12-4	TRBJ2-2	ASSLQGGGGELF
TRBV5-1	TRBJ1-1	ASSLVSWAQYTEAF
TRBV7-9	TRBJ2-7	ASSWTGGNYEQY
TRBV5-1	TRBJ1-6	ASSLRAPTGKNNSPLH
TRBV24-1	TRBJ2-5	ATSDQGLAGGQETQY
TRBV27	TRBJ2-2	ASSFDQRTGELF
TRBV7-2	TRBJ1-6	ASSWTGGNSPLH
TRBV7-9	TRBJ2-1	ASSFIIRHGGGNEQF
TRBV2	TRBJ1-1	ASIGGSIEDTEAF
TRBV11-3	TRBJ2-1	ASSLEQGLSYNEQF
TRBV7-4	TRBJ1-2	ASSGRRTDGYT
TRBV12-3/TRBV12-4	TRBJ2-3	ASGPSNLDTQY